This entry describes one TCR beta chain. TCRdb reprocessed the 5' RACE reads via MiXCR and lists one record per CDR3 protein. The repertoire has hundreds of thousands of distinct CDR3 sequences, around 6.1% of them found once; the top ten carry about 1.8%. The germline gives CDR1 SNHLY, CDR2 FYNNEI. Trimming cost V 2 bases and J 7 bases, with 8 bases left between them. This CDR3 has 12 amino acids. The sample belongs to a study of identical twins. Sequenced material: naive T cells sorted from blood. The chain carries TRBV2 and TRBJ1-1; no reliable D call. This TCR was recovered from a man younger than 35 in good health. The CDR3 loop is CASSEIVSEAFF. The CDR3 region has the DNA TGTGCCAGCAGTGAAATTGTGAGTGAAGCTTTCTTT.